This record covers a single TCR beta chain. Its specificity is unknown. CDR3 length equals 15 residues. Trimming removed 5 bases from V and 2 bases from J; junction bases left unmatched: 6. The V gene's germline CDR1 is MNHNS and CDR2 SASEGT. Prepared libraries of TCR beta cDNA carried unique molecular identifiers. Researchers reported 400,000 to 550,000 cDNA molecules coming from roughly 0.93 to 9.6 million T cells. TCRdb reanalysed the PCR reads using MiXCR and keeps one entry per CDR3 protein. The sample consists of more than 450,000 distinct CDR3 sequences, roughly 47% of them appearing once. The data stem from a study of post-analysis software for immune sequencing data. Study context: Secondary progressive, relapsing-remitting and progressive-relapsing multiple sclerosis were among the included disease courses. Study-level findings and limits: Significantly lower normalized Chao1 diversity was seen in multiple sclerosis patients than in controls. The authors found that F measure strongly co-clustered same-batch samples. Patients showed TRBV5-6, TRBV5-1 and TRBV20-1 among roughly five TRBV segments more frequent than in controls.

The chain uses TRBV6-1 and TRBJ2-3; 8 positions match TRBD1. The sequencing input was blood. This TCR derives from a girl aged 5-17 years with multiple sclerosis. This CDR3 reads CASSFGTGITDTQYF. The CDR3 DNA sequence: TGTGCCAGCAGTTTTGGGACAGGCATCACAGATACGCAGTATTTT.